The entry below describes one TCR beta chain. What it recognizes is unknown. Regarding time point: cycle 4 day 1 (C4D1), after less than seven weeks of nivolumab. All trial patients relapsed after autologous stem cell transplantation. The repertoire was sequenced with immunoSEQ multiplex PCR; TCRdb's copy has only in-frame clones and lacks some. This sample carries approximately 24,000 clones, 81% of them seen once, and the ten largest clones take approximately 23%. This record belongs to a study of PD-1 blockade in classical Hodgkin lymphoma. Regarding the study as a whole: Patients excluded were those beginning nivolumab under 1 year after ASCT.

This receptor was obtained from a human donor with classical Hodgkin lymphoma. This specimen was peripheral blood mononuclear cells (PBMCs), taken before the fourth cycle of nivolumab.

CDR3 in amino acids: CASSLVKVTDTQYF. As DNA, the CDR3 is TGTGCCAGCAGCTTAGTGAAAGTCACAGATACGCAGTATTTT. The chain is built from TRBV7-8 and TRBJ2-3; D call uncertain. This CDR3 is built from 14 residues. The germline CDR1 and CDR2 sequences are SGHVS and FQNEAQ. V lost 1 base and J 2 bases, leaving 7 bases between the germline ends.